Presented here are 17 T cell receptor beta chains from one specimen sequenced in a study of metastatic and nonmetastatic thyroid tumors. Ahead of thyroid surgery, no patient had received treatment of any kind. TCRdb reassembled clones from the PCR reads with MiXCR. This table holds about 33,000 clones, roughly 10% found once. The sample taken for sequencing was blood. Source of these receptors: a female donor with papillary thyroid cancer or a benign thyroid nodule (not recorded which). Some clones in this sample may be carry-over from other donors' samples.

The chain has TRBV12-3 or TRBV12-4 and TRBJ1-6; D may be TRBD1 (5 bases). V lost 7 bases and J 0 bases, leaving 10 bases between the germline ends. This CDR3 is 15 amino acids long. CDR3: CASNDDSSYNSPLHF. CDR3 DNA: TGTGCCAGCAACGACGACAGCTCCTATAATTCACCCCTCCACTTT.

This clone was detected ten times or more. CDR3 in DNA: TGTGCCATCAGTAGCGGGGCGCGGGGCACCGGGGAGCTGTTTTTT. This gives the protein CAISSGARGTGELFF. The V call is TRBV10-3, the J call TRBJ2-2; 7 positions agree with TRBD2. The V gene's germline CDR1 is ENHRY and CDR2 SYGVKD. The CDR3 loop spans 15 amino acids. V was pared by 5 bases and J by 4 bases, with 7 bases of the junction left unmatched.

This clone was recorded at least ten times. The chain couples TRBV4-3 to TRBJ2-7, with 12 nucleotides matching TRBD2. Germline CDR1 reads LGHNA; CDR2 reads YSLEER. The CDR3 has 16 amino acids. The ends lost 4 bases at V and 5 bases at J; junction bases unmatched: 9. The CDR3 DNA sequence: TGCGCCAGCAGCCTTAGCAAAGGACTAGCGGGAAACGAGCAGTACTTC. Protein product: CASSLSKGLAGNEQYF.

This clone was counted only a few times. This chain uses TRBV6-2 or TRBV6-3 with TRBJ2-7; 14 nucleotides agree with TRBD2. CDR3 size: 18 residues. After removal of 0 bases from V and 0 bases from J, the junction contained 4 bases not matched to a gene. Germline CDR1 and CDR2: MNHEY and SVGEGT. The CDR3 sequence: CASSYSRLAGGSSYEQYF. DNA for the CDR3: TGTGCCAGCAGTTACTCGAGACTAGCGGGAGGGAGCTCCTACGAGCAGTACTTC.

This clone has at least ten counts. J is TRBJ2-7 and V is TRBV15; D perhaps matches TRBD2 (6 bases). V lost 0 bases, J lost 6 bases, and 18 bases lay in between. Germline CDR1 is LNHNV and CDR2 is YYDKDF (reference sequence). The CDR3 is 16 amino acids. As DNA, the CDR3 is TGTGCCACCAGCAGAGAACGGGTCGGGACGGGACTCGAGCAGTACTTC. It yields the protein CATSRERVGTGLEQYF. The variable domain in full, with the rest retrieved from reference TRBV15 and TRBJ2-7, is DAMVIQNPRYQVTQFGKPVTLSCSQTLNHNVMYWYQQKSSQAPKLLFHYYDKDFNNEADTPDNFQSRRPNTSFCFLDIRSPGLGDTAMYLCATSRERVGTGLEQYFGPGTRLTVT.

At least ten counts were recorded for this clone. The gene calls are TRBV4-1 and TRBJ1-2, with 8 bases fitting TRBD1. CDR1 and CDR2 (germline): MGHRA, YSYEKL. V trimming: 3 bases; J trimming: 5 bases; junction bases outside the gene matches: 14. The CDR3 is 17 residues long. The CDR3 bases are TGCGCCAGCAGCCACGCTAGTCCCAGGGGGCTTACGTATGGCTACACCTTC. Its protein product is CASSHASPRGLTYGYTF.

This chain uses TRBV2 with TRBJ1-2; D not certain. The CDR3 extends over 14 amino acids. The germline V and J ends were trimmed by 2 bases and 0 bases, with 7 bases remaining between them. CDR1 SNHLY and CDR2 FYNNEI come from the germline V gene. CDR3 sequence: CASSEMGSNYGYTF. CDR3 DNA: TGTGCCAGCAGTGAAATGGGTTCTAACTATGGCTACACCTTC.

This clone was counted ten times or more. The chain links TRBV28 to TRBJ2-7; D gene unclear. The CDR3 sequence is 13 residues long. Germline-derived CDR1 and CDR2 are MDHEN and SYDVKM. With 6 bases removed from V and 3 bases from J, the gap between germline ends came to 12 bases. The CDR3 nucleotides are TGTGCCAGCAGCCTTCTTCGGCTCTACGAGCAGTACTTC. It specifies CASSLLRLYEQYF.

This clone was seen at least ten times. CDR3 sequence: CASSLDTGGPYEQYF. CDR3 nucleotide sequence: TGTGCCAGCAGCTTAGATACAGGGGGACCCTACGAGCAGTACTTC. The chain is built from TRBV7-8 and TRBJ2-7; 8 bases are a match to TRBD1. Per the germline V gene, CDR1 is SGHVS and CDR2 is FQNEAQ. The V gene end was trimmed by 1 base and the J gene end by 2 bases; junction bases not matched to a gene: 4. The CDR3 runs 15 residues.

This clone was seen a handful of times. The chain recombines TRBV27 with TRBJ2-7; D gene ambiguous. V was clipped by 2 bases and J by 2 bases, with 10 bases between them. The CDR3 extends over 14 amino acids. From germline, CDR1 is MNHEY and CDR2 SMNVEV (reference sequence). DNA of the CDR3: TGTGCCAGCAGTTTAGGCCAGGTTACCTACGAGCAGTACTTC. Encoded protein: CASSLGQVTYEQYF.

This clone was observed a handful of times. V is TRBV11-3 and J is TRBJ2-5, with TRBD2 identical over 10 bases. Unmatched junction bases numbered 8, after V lost 5 bases and J lost 8 bases. Germline values: CDR1 SGHNT, CDR2 YENEEA. This CDR3 is built from 14 residues. The CDR3 loop reads CASSPGLASDTQYF. The DNA of the CDR3 is TGTGCCAGCAGCCCGGGACTAGCGTCAGATACCCAGTACTTC.

This clone has more than one count but fewer than ten. The J gene is TRBJ1-2, the V gene TRBV19; no firm D call. CDR3 length: 13 amino acids. V lost 3 bases and J 6 bases, leaving 11 bases between the germline ends. CDR1 and CDR2 (germline): LNHDA, SQIVND (reference sequence). The DNA for the CDR3 is TGTGCCAGTAGTATGGCTCCAGTGGATGGCTACACCTTC. Translated: CASSMAPVDGYTF.

This clone was seen repeatedly, ten times or more. This chain uses TRBV19 with TRBJ1-2; no clear D gene. Per the germline V gene, CDR1 is LNHDA and CDR2 is SQIVND (reference sequence). This CDR3 spans 15 amino acids. The V and J ends lost 5 bases and 0 bases respectively, with 13 bases between them. The CDR3 DNA sequence: TGTGCCAGTAGTCCCTCATTCCTAGCTAACTATGGCTACACCTTC. Residues: CASSPSFLANYGYTF. Looking up the rest from reference TRBV19 and TRBJ1-2 gives the full variable domain: DGGITQSPKYLFRKEGQNVTLSCEQNLNHDAMYWYRQDPGQGLRLIYYSQIVNDFQKGDIAEGYSVSREKKESFPLTVTSAQKNPTAFYLCASSPSFLANYGYTFGSGTRLTVV.

Ten or more counts support this clone. Here the CDR3 DNA reads TGTGCCAGCAGCCTAGGGGGACCAAACACTGAAGCTTTCTTT. Encoded protein: CASSLGGPNTEAFF. The genes are TRBV28 and TRBJ1-1; tentative D call: TRBD1 (6 bases). CDR3 length equals 14 residues. Per the germline V gene, CDR1 is MDHEN and CDR2 is SYDVKM. V was cut by 6 bases and J by 2 bases, with 13 bases left in between.

Ten or more counts support this clone. The V and J genes are TRBV30 and TRBJ1-6; TRBD1 might be the D (5 bases). V dropped 2 bases and J dropped 9 bases, with 11 bases sitting between them. The length of the CDR3 is 13 residues. Germline CDR1 and CDR2: GTSNPN and SVGIG (reference sequence). CDR3 bases: TGTGCCTGGAGTAGGGGTTTTGGTTCACCCCTCCACTTT. Protein sequence: CAWSRGFGSPLHF.

The sample holds many counts of this clone. The rearrangement links TRBV6-2 or TRBV6-3 to TRBJ2-3; no reliable D call. The germline CDR1 and CDR2 sequences are MNHEY and SVGEGT. Trimming removed 4 bases at V and 6 bases at J, with 11 bases between. CDR3 length: 13 amino acids. For the CDR3, the DNA is TGTGCCAGCAGTTTGGGCCCCCGCGATACGCAGTATTTT. Its translation: CASSLGPRDTQYF.

This clone appeared many times. The chain is built from TRBV10-3 and TRBJ2-7, with 10 bases that match TRBD2. V shed 5 bases, J shed 3 bases, and the junction held 10 bases outside the gene matches. The CDR3 covers 16 residues. Per the germline V gene, CDR1 is ENHRY and CDR2 is SYGVKD. The DNA for the CDR3 is TGTGCCATCAGTCTCGGACTAGCGGAGATAGTCTACGAGCAGTACTTC. Residues: CAISLGLAEIVYEQYF.